The 18 T cell receptor beta chains below come from one sample, sequenced in a study of brain T cells in children with intractable seizures. Some clones are missing from TCRdb's copy, which holds only in-frame ones; the method was immunoSEQ multiplex PCR. The sample lists several thousand clones, less than 75% occurring once. Only cases whose brain tissue showed the highest T cell transcript signatures were sequenced. The sample was resected brain tissue, taken at surgery. The receptors were gathered from a boy in the first two years of life with tuberous sclerosis and intractable seizures.

The chain couples TRBV6-1 to TRBJ1-3; 8 nucleotides agree with TRBD1. In germline, CDR1 is MNHNS, CDR2 SASEGT. J gave up 2 bases and V 6 bases, and 9 bases lay outside the gene matches. CDR3 size: 16 residues. This CDR3 reads CASRETGTGPGNTIYF. The CDR3 bases are TGTGCCAGCAGAGAAACTGGGACAGGACCTGGAAACACCATATATTTT.

CDR3 sequence (DNA): TGTGCCAGCAGCCCTCCAGGACCGAGGAGCTCCTACAATGAGCAGTTCTTC. Its translation is CASSPPGPRSSYNEQFF. This rearrangement joins TRBV5-4 to TRBJ2-1, with D unresolved. Germline CDR1 reads SGHNT; CDR2 reads YYREEE (reference sequence). Deletions cut 4 bases from V and 0 bases from J, with 17 bases between. The CDR3 covers 17 residues.

This clone appeared a single time. The V and J genes are TRBV6-4 and TRBJ2-2; D unclear. CDR1 and CDR2 (germline): MRHNA, SNTAGT. V was pared by 2 bases and J by 3 bases, with 4 bases between. The CDR3 totals 13 residues. The CDR3 nucleotides read TGTGCCAGCAGTGACAGGGACACCGGGGAGCTGTTTTTT. Translated: CASSDRDTGELFF.

The V call is TRBV9, the J call TRBJ2-2; D is undetermined. The CDR3 length is 14 residues. CDR1 is SGDLS and CDR2 is YYNGEE in the germline V gene. The V and J ends lost 4 bases and 3 bases respectively, with 10 bases between them. CDR3 loop: CASSILPDTGELFF. DNA of the CDR3: TGTGCCAGCAGCATCCTGCCAGACACCGGGGAGCTGTTTTTT.

J is TRBJ2-2 and V is TRBV23-1, with 9 bases aligning to TRBD1. TRBV23-1 is treated as an ORF (open reading frame) with a function not yet certain. The CDR3 spans 17 residues. With V trimmed by 2 bases and J by 3 bases, 7 bases remained unmatched. This CDR3 reads CASSQVLGTGHTGELFF. The CDR3 DNA is TGCGCCAGCAGTCAAGTACTCGGGACAGGGCACACCGGGGAGCTGTTTTTT.

This chain links TRBV5-1 with TRBJ2-3; 8 positions agree with TRBD2. The CDR3 covers 15 residues. V trimming: 1 base; J trimming: 5 bases; junction bases outside the gene matches: 6. Germline V gene data show CDR1 as SGHRS and CDR2 as YFSETQ. The CDR3 sequence: CASSLIEREIDTQYF. The CDR3 DNA follows: TGCGCCAGCAGCTTGATCGAGCGGGAGATAGATACGCAGTATTTT.

The chain is built from TRBV30 and TRBJ1-1; D not resolved. The CDR3 totals 15 residues. Germline assignment: CDR1 GTSNPN and CDR2 SVGIG (reference sequence). Between the trimmed V and J ends, which lost 0 bases and 0 bases, there was a span of 11 bases. CDR3 in DNA: TGTGCCTGGAGTGTACGAGGACGGATGAACACTGAAGCTTTCTTT. Its translation: CAWSVRGRMNTEAFF.

The table lists this clone with a few counts. CDR3 coding DNA: TGTGCCAGCAGTTACGCAGGGGGGACTGAAGCTTTCTTT. It translates to CASSYAGGTEAFF. V is TRBV6-2 or TRBV6-3 and J is TRBJ1-1, with 7 bases fitting TRBD1. Germline CDR1 MNHEY, CDR2 SVGEGT. The V and J ends lost 2 bases and 5 bases, in that order; junction bases with no gene match: 2. The CDR3 length is 13 residues.

The rearrangement joins TRBV24-1 to TRBJ2-2; 8 bases agree with TRBD1. Germline CDR1 KGHDR, CDR2 SFDVKD. With 3 bases clipped from V and 6 bases from J, the junction kept 2 bases outside the gene matches. The CDR3 runs to 14 residues. CDR3 in amino acids: CATSDEQGAGELFF. CDR3 nucleotides: TGTGCCACCAGTGATGAACAGGGGGCCGGGGAGCTGTTTTTT.

This chain joins TRBV6-5 and TRBJ2-3, with a weak D call TRBD1 (5 bases). This CDR3 spans 11 amino acids. Germline V gene data show CDR1 as MNHEY and CDR2 as SVGAGI. V was pared by 6 bases and J by 5 bases, with 6 bases between. Written as DNA, the CDR3 is TGTGCCAGCAGAGGGGTAGATACGCAGTATTTT. Translation: CASRGVDTQYF.

This sequence joins TRBV7-6 and TRBJ2-7, with unresolved D. This CDR3 contains 12 residues. Germline V lookup: CDR1 SGHVS, CDR2 FNYEAQ. V lost 5 bases to trimming and J lost 4 bases, with 9 bases between them. The CDR3 loop reads CASSAGGYEQYF. The DNA for the CDR3 is TGTGCCAGCAGCGCTGGCGGTTACGAGCAGTACTTC.

This rearrangement joins TRBV25-1 to TRBJ1-1, with D unclear. The germline V gene encodes CDR1 MGHDK and CDR2 SYGVNS. The CDR3 covers 16 residues. Trimming removed 1 base at V and 3 bases at J, with 15 bases between. The CDR3 loop is CASSEWWVAPHTEAFF. CDR3 nucleotides: TGTGCCAGCAGTGAATGGTGGGTCGCCCCCCACACTGAAGCTTTCTTT. The entire variable domain, with the rest obtained from reference TRBV25-1 and TRBJ1-1, is as follows: EADIYQTPRYLVIGTGKKITLECSQTMGHDKMYWYQQDPGMELHLIHYSYGVNSTEKGDLSSESTVSRIRTEHFPLTLESARPSHTSQYLCASSEWWVAPHTEAFFGQGTRLTVV.

This clone has a single count. The genes are TRBV9 and TRBJ2-2, with TRBD2 identical over 7 bases. The CDR3 is 15 residues long. V lost 5 bases, J lost 1 base, and 5 bases stayed unmatched. Germline V gene data show CDR1 as SGDLS and CDR2 as YYNGEE. The CDR3 is CASSLGLGNTGELFF. In DNA form, the CDR3 reads TGTGCCAGCAGTCTAGGACTAGGGAACACCGGGGAGCTGTTTTTT.

The V gene is TRBV7-3, the J gene TRBJ1-6, with D perhaps matching TRBD1 (6 bases). The germline CDR1 and CDR2 sequences are SGHTA and FQGTGA. V lost 2 bases, J lost 7 bases, and 12 bases lay in between. The CDR3 runs 15 residues. The CDR3 nucleotides are TGTGCCAGCAGCTTACAGGGGATTGAGAATTCACCCCTCCACTTT. The encoded protein is CASSLQGIENSPLHF.

This clone was counted a few times. The V call is TRBV5-6, the J call TRBJ1-1, with TRBD1 matching 9 bases. CDR3 length: 15 amino acids. Germline V gives CDR1 SGHDT, CDR2 YYEEEE. J was trimmed by 3 bases and V by 4 bases; bases with no gene match: 7. CDR3 DNA: TGTGCCAGCAGCCCCAAGGACAGGGGCTACACTGAAGCTTTCTTT. It yields the protein CASSPKDRGYTEAFF.

The V call is TRBV7-9, the J call TRBJ2-7; TRBD1 agrees at 7 bases. The V gene end was trimmed by 0 bases and the J gene end by 5 bases; junction bases not matched to a gene: 7. This CDR3 has 15 amino acids. CDR1 and CDR2 (germline): SEHNR, FQNEAQ (reference sequence). The CDR3 DNA follows: TGTGCCAGCAGCTTAGCGCTGACAGGGAAGGACGAGCAGTACTTC. Translation: CASSLALTGKDEQYF. The variable domain in full, with the rest retrieved from reference TRBV7-9 and TRBJ2-7, is DTGVSQNPRHKITKRGQNVTFRCDPISEHNRLYWYRQTLGQGPEFLTYFQNEAQLEKSRLLSDRFSAERPKGSFSTLEIQRTEQGDSAMYLCASSLALTGKDEQYFGPGTRLTVT.

The chain combines TRBV6-5 with TRBJ2-5, with D perhaps TRBD1 or TRBD2 (5 bases each). Trimming took 2 bases from V and 1 from J, leaving 11 bases between them. This CDR3 is 15 amino acids long. The germline V gene encodes CDR1 MNHEY and CDR2 SVGAGI. CDR3 DNA: TGTGCCAGCAGTTACACCCGGGGCCTCCAAGAGACCCAGTACTTC. This sequence encodes CASSYTRGLQETQYF.

The rearrangement joins TRBV6-6 to TRBJ2-5; weak D call: TRBD1 (6 bases). Germline CDR1 and CDR2: MNHNY and SVGAGI (reference sequence). Trimming pared 10 bases from V and 5 bases from J, leaving 14 bases between. The CDR3 has 12 amino acids. The CDR3 loop reads CAIRQVGETQYF. CDR3 sequence (DNA): TGTGCCATTCGACAGGTCGGGGAGACCCAGTACTTC.